The rows below give T cell receptor beta chains drawn from one sample of a study of regulatory and conventional T cells in RAG deficiency. Produced via immunoSEQ multiplex PCR; TCRdb's table is partial and in-frame only. The sample gives under 20,000 clones, roughly 89% of which show up once; about 1.5% is in the top ten. The same sample was also studied in work on regulatory T cells.

What was sequenced was Tregs sorted from blood. Receptors originate from a human donor in good health. The CDR3 runs from the conserved cysteine through the conserved F or W. The D gene is left open where the match is weak. Size tells how often a clone was seen (once, few, many) or the class of an expanded clone, and some rows leave it out.

abundance: -
v_gene: TRBV2
d_gene: -
j_gene: TRBJ1-2
CDR3aa: CAGRDGYTF
CDR3nt: TGTGCCGGCCGGGATGGCTACACCTTC

abundance: -
v_gene: TRBV28
d_gene: -
j_gene: TRBJ1-1
CDR3aa: CASSNLNEAFF
CDR3nt: TGTGCCAGCAGTAACTTGAATGAAGCTTTCTTT

abundance: few
v_gene: TRBV13
d_gene: -
j_gene: TRBJ2-5
CDR3aa: CASSFQWSEGAGETQYF
CDR3nt: TGTGCCAGCAGCTTTCAGTGGTCTGAGGGGGCGGGGGAGACCCAGTACTTC

abundance: once
v_gene: TRBV27
d_gene: TRBD1
j_gene: TRBJ1-6
CDR3aa: CASSEDRGAGYQNSPLHF
CDR3nt: TGTGCCAGCAGTGAGGACAGGGGGGCAGGTTACCAAAATTCACCCCTCCACTTT

abundance: -
v_gene: TRBV14
d_gene: -
j_gene: TRBJ1-2
CDR3aa: CASSQDRTALHGYTF
CDR3nt: TGTGCCAGCAGCCAAGATAGGACCGCTCTTCATGGCTACACCTTC

abundance: -
v_gene: TRBV19
d_gene: -
j_gene: TRBJ1-2
CDR3aa: CASSIVLVGYGYTF
CDR3nt: TGTGCCAGTAGTATTGTACTGGTAGGATATGGCTACACCTTC

abundance: -
v_gene: TRBV5-1
d_gene: -
j_gene: TRBJ1-4
CDR3aa: CASSDDSLGEKLFF
CDR3nt: TGCGCCAGCAGCGACGACTCATTGGGGGAAAAACTGTTTTTT

abundance: -
v_gene: TRBV2
d_gene: TRBD2
j_gene: TRBJ2-7
CDR3aa: CASSRAGALSYEQYF
CDR3nt: TGTGCCAGCAGCCGAGCGGGAGCTCTGTCCTACGAGCAGTACTTC

abundance: -
v_gene: TRBV7-3
d_gene: -
j_gene: TRBJ2-1
CDR3aa: CASSLGGGRPYNEQFF
CDR3nt: TGTGCCAGCAGCTTAGGGGGCGGGAGACCCTACAATGAGCAGTTCTTC

abundance: -
v_gene: TRBV6-5
d_gene: TRBD2
j_gene: TRBJ2-1
CDR3aa: CASRLAGGSYNEQFF
CDR3nt: TGTGCCAGCAGGTTAGCGGGAGGCTCCTACAATGAGCAGTTCTTC

abundance: -
v_gene: TRBV5-1
d_gene: -
j_gene: TRBJ2-7
CDR3aa: CASSKGDYYEQYF
CDR3nt: TGCGCCAGCAGCAAGGGAGACTACTACGAGCAGTACTTC

abundance: -
v_gene: TRBV7-2
d_gene: TRBD1
j_gene: TRBJ1-2
CDR3aa: CASSSTGLVYGYTF
CDR3nt: TGTGCCAGCAGCTCGACAGGGCTGGTCTATGGCTACACCTTC

abundance: -
v_gene: TRBV4-2
d_gene: TRBD2
j_gene: TRBJ2-1
CDR3aa: CASSQASAGGGMNEQFF
CDR3nt: TGTGCCAGCAGCCAAGCTTCAGCGGGAGGTGGTATGAATGAGCAGTTCTTC

abundance: -
v_gene: TRBV7-9
d_gene: -
j_gene: TRBJ1-1
CDR3aa: CASSLEAQNTEAFF
CDR3nt: TGTGCCAGCAGCTTGGAGGCACAGAACACTGAAGCTTTCTTT

abundance: -
v_gene: TRBV5-1
d_gene: TRBD2
j_gene: TRBJ2-3
CDR3aa: CASSPTPSGRAPDTQYF
CDR3nt: TGCGCCAGCAGCCCCACCCCTAGCGGGAGGGCCCCAGATACGCAGTATTTT

abundance: -
v_gene: TRBV18
d_gene: TRBD1
j_gene: TRBJ1-2
CDR3aa: CASSPQGADGYTF
CDR3nt: TGTGCCAGCTCACCACAGGGGGCGGACGGCTACACCTTC

abundance: -
v_gene: TRBV18
d_gene: -
j_gene: TRBJ1-2
CDR3aa: CASSPTLDGPVRYGYTF
CDR3nt: TGTGCCAGCTCACCAACCCTCGACGGGCCGGTCCGATATGGCTACACCTTC

abundance: -
v_gene: TRBV7-6
d_gene: -
j_gene: TRBJ2-1
CDR3aa: CASSAKGGFGYNEQFF
CDR3nt: TGTGCCAGCAGCGCCAAAGGGGGATTCGGCTACAATGAGCAGTTCTTC

abundance: -
v_gene: TRBV6-1
d_gene: -
j_gene: TRBJ1-6
CDR3aa: CASRGQSSYNSPLHF
CDR3nt: TGTGCCAGCAGAGGGCAGAGCTCCTATAATTCACCCCTCCACTTT

abundance: -
v_gene: TRBV18
d_gene: -
j_gene: TRBJ1-1
CDR3aa: CASSPEMCTEAFF
CDR3nt: TGTGCCAGCTCACCTGAGATGTGCACTGAAGCTTTCTTT

abundance: -
v_gene: TRBV19
d_gene: -
j_gene: TRBJ1-2
CDR3aa: CASSIQGQGNYGYTF
CDR3nt: TGTGCCAGTAGTATTCAGGGGCAGGGCAACTATGGCTACACCTTC

abundance: -
v_gene: TRBV7-2
d_gene: -
j_gene: TRBJ1-2
CDR3aa: CASGDHYGYTF
CDR3nt: TGTGCCAGCGGCGACCACTATGGCTACACCTTC

abundance: -
v_gene: TRBV27
d_gene: -
j_gene: TRBJ2-3
CDR3aa: CASSFRDSARYF
CDR3nt: TGTGCCAGCAGTTTCCGGGACTCCGCTAGGTATTTT

abundance: -
v_gene: TRBV6-5
d_gene: -
j_gene: TRBJ2-2
CDR3aa: CASIPSGYTGELFF
CDR3nt: TGTGCCAGCATCCCATCAGGGTACACCGGGGAGCTGTTTTTT

abundance: -
v_gene: TRBV11-2
d_gene: -
j_gene: TRBJ2-6
CDR3aa: CASSLPGRGSGANVLTF
CDR3nt: TGTGCCAGCAGCTTACCGGGTAGAGGCTCTGGGGCCAACGTCCTGACTTTC

abundance: -
v_gene: TRBV18
d_gene: -
j_gene: TRBJ2-2
CDR3aa: CASSPRQAPNTGELFF
CDR3nt: TGTGCCAGCTCACCAAGACAGGCGCCGAACACCGGGGAGCTGTTTTTT

abundance: -
v_gene: TRBV18
d_gene: -
j_gene: TRBJ1-1
CDR3aa: CASSPLDSSGTEAFF
CDR3nt: TGTGCCAGCTCACCCTTGGACAGTTCGGGCACTGAAGCTTTCTTT

abundance: -
v_gene: TRBV29-1
d_gene: -
j_gene: TRBJ1-5
CDR3aa: CSAVSAELNQPQHF
CDR3nt: TGCAGCGCTGTTTCAGCGGAGCTAAATCAGCCCCAGCATTTT

abundance: few
v_gene: TRBV18
d_gene: -
j_gene: TRBJ1-1
CDR3aa: CASSRTNTEAFF
CDR3nt: TGTGCCAGCTCTCGGACGAACACTGAAGCTTTCTTT

abundance: -
v_gene: TRBV6-5
d_gene: -
j_gene: TRBJ2-2
CDR3aa: CASRRQGGTGELFF
CDR3nt: TGTGCCAGCAGACGACAGGGAGGTACCGGGGAGCTGTTTTTT

abundance: -
v_gene: TRBV27
d_gene: -
j_gene: TRBJ2-5
CDR3aa: CASKTGWQETQYF
CDR3nt: TGTGCCAGCAAAACAGGGTGGCAAGAGACCCAGTACTTC

abundance: -
v_gene: TRBV5-1
d_gene: -
j_gene: TRBJ1-1
CDR3aa: CASRLLGSQNTEAFF
CDR3nt: TGCGCCAGCCGACTTTTGGGCAGCCAGAACACTGAAGCTTTCTTT

abundance: -
v_gene: TRBV5-1
d_gene: TRBD1
j_gene: TRBJ2-5
CDR3aa: CASSLGTGAEETQYF
CDR3nt: TGCGCCAGCAGCTTGGGGACAGGGGCCGAAGAGACCCAGTACTTC

abundance: -
v_gene: TRBV4-1
d_gene: TRBD2
j_gene: TRBJ2-2
CDR3aa: CASSQPGLAGSNTGELFF
CDR3nt: TGCGCCAGCAGCCAACCGGGACTAGCGGGATCGAACACCGGGGAGCTGTTTTTT

abundance: -
v_gene: TRBV18
d_gene: TRBD2
j_gene: TRBJ2-3
CDR3aa: CASSKIAGVNTDTQYF
CDR3nt: TGTGCCAGCTCTAAAATAGCGGGAGTTAACACAGATACGCAGTATTTT

abundance: once
v_gene: TRBV9
d_gene: -
j_gene: TRBJ1-3
CDR3aa: CASSVFVSGNTIYF
CDR3nt: TGTGCCAGCAGCGTCTTTGTGAGCGGAAACACCATATATTTT

abundance: few
v_gene: TRBV7-2
d_gene: -
j_gene: TRBJ1-6
CDR3aa: CASSLARSPLHF
CDR3nt: TGTGCCAGCAGCCTCGCCCGTTCACCCCTCCACTTT

abundance: once
v_gene: TRBV29-1
d_gene: TRBD2
j_gene: TRBJ2-1
CDR3aa: CSWAREGGPYNEQFF
CDR3nt: TGCAGCTGGGCGCGAGAGGGAGGGCCCTACAATGAGCAGTTCTTC

abundance: -
v_gene: TRBV6-1
d_gene: TRBD1
j_gene: TRBJ2-2
CDR3aa: CASSPDRGTTGELFF
CDR3nt: TGTGCCAGCAGTCCGGACAGGGGAACCACCGGGGAGCTGTTTTTT

abundance: -
v_gene: TRBV7-2
d_gene: TRBD2
j_gene: TRBJ2-1
CDR3aa: CASSLAVTSGNEQFF
CDR3nt: TGTGCCAGCAGCTTAGCAGTGACTAGCGGCAATGAGCAGTTCTTC

abundance: -
v_gene: TRBV5-4
d_gene: TRBD1
j_gene: TRBJ2-5
CDR3aa: CASSPGQGVETQYF
CDR3nt: TGTGCCAGCAGCCCCGGACAGGGTGTGGAGACCCAGTACTTC

abundance: -
v_gene: TRBV7-2
d_gene: TRBD2
j_gene: TRBJ2-1
CDR3aa: CASSSTSGGGPHEQFF
CDR3nt: TGTGCCAGCAGCTCCACTAGCGGTGGTGGTCCCCATGAGCAGTTCTTC

abundance: once
v_gene: TRBV19
d_gene: TRBD1
j_gene: TRBJ2-3
CDR3aa: CASRHQGARNTDTQYF
CDR3nt: TGTGCCAGTAGGCATCAGGGGGCGCGAAACACAGATACGCAGTATTTT

abundance: -
v_gene: TRBV28
d_gene: TRBD1
j_gene: TRBJ1-4
CDR3aa: CASSSGTVNEKLFF
CDR3nt: TGTGCCAGCAGTTCCGGGACAGTCAATGAAAAACTGTTTTTT

abundance: -
v_gene: TRBV27
d_gene: -
j_gene: TRBJ2-1
CDR3aa: CASSLQGPYNEQFF
CDR3nt: TGTGCCAGCAGTCTTCAGGGCCCCTACAATGAGCAGTTCTTC

abundance: -
v_gene: TRBV29-1
d_gene: -
j_gene: TRBJ1-2
CDR3aa: CSAGTAYGYTF
CDR3nt: TGCAGCGCCGGGACGGCCTATGGCTACACCTTC

abundance: -
v_gene: TRBV6-1
d_gene: -
j_gene: TRBJ2-4
CDR3aa: CASSGGLYLAKNIQYF
CDR3nt: TGTGCCAGCAGTGGGGGTCTCTACCTAGCCAAAAACATTCAGTACTTC

abundance: -
v_gene: TRBV11-1
d_gene: -
j_gene: TRBJ2-7
CDR3aa: CASSLALESSYEQYF
CDR3nt: TGTGCCAGCAGCTTAGCGTTAGAGAGCTCCTACGAGCAGTACTTC

abundance: -
v_gene: TRBV5-8
d_gene: -
j_gene: TRBJ1-4
CDR3aa: CASSLEGRVAEKLFF
CDR3nt: TGTGCCAGCAGCTTGGAGGGGAGGGTCGCTGAAAAACTGTTTTTT

abundance: few
v_gene: TRBV28
d_gene: -
j_gene: TRBJ1-3
CDR3aa: CASSFQGGNTIYF
CDR3nt: TGTGCCAGCAGTTTTCAGGGGGGAAACACCATATATTTT

abundance: once
v_gene: TRBV10-2
d_gene: -
j_gene: TRBJ2-7
CDR3aa: CASTSDGMGEQYF
CDR3nt: TGCGCCAGCACTTCGGACGGAATGGGGGAGCAGTACTTC

abundance: few
v_gene: TRBV6-9
d_gene: -
j_gene: TRBJ1-2
CDR3aa: CASSGWASFYGYTF
CDR3nt: TGTGCCAGCAGTGGGTGGGCCTCCTTCTATGGCTACACCTTC

abundance: -
v_gene: TRBV5-1
d_gene: TRBD2
j_gene: TRBJ2-5
CDR3aa: CASSLVAGAETQYF
CDR3nt: TGCGCCAGCAGCTTGGTAGCGGGGGCTGAGACCCAGTACTTC